The next 8 T cell receptor beta chains were all read from a single sample in a study of radiation and T cells in renal cell carcinoma. The data were produced by immunoSEQ multiplex PCR, yet TCRdb's version contains in-frame clones alone and is incomplete. Of 10,000 or so clones listed, over 50% are singletons. The treatment was: treatment-naive control, cytoreductive nephrectomy. This specimen was tumor tissue, taken from a patient whose treatment was nephrectomy without radiotherapy. These receptors were taken from a man in his forties with renal cell carcinoma.

The genes are TRBV4-2 and TRBJ2-2, with 11 bases identical to TRBD2. Germline CDR1 is LGHNA and CDR2 is YNFKEQ. Unmatched junction bases numbered 8, after V lost 4 bases and J lost 4 bases. The CDR3 extends over 17 amino acids. The CDR3 is CASSLSGTSGFTGELFF. CDR3 sequence (DNA): TGTGCCAGCAGCCTTTCCGGGACTAGCGGATTCACCGGGGAGCTGTTTTTT.

V and J are TRBV12-5 and TRBJ2-5; 10 nucleotides line up with TRBD2. CDR3 length equals 16 residues. Trimming took 5 bases from V and 5 from J; bases not matched to a gene: 11. Germline V lookup: CDR1 LGHNT, CDR2 FRNRAP. The CDR3 loop reads CASGVGRAGGVETQYF. The CDR3 DNA sequence: TGTGCTAGTGGTGTAGGCCGAGCGGGAGGGGTGGAGACCCAGTACTTC.

The rearrangement links TRBV19 to TRBJ2-5, with 7 bases aligning to TRBD2. CDR1 and CDR2 from the germline V gene are LNHDA and SQIVND (reference sequence). The CDR3 loop spans 15 amino acids. V lost 5 bases, J lost 5 bases, and 11 bases stayed unmatched. CDR3 in amino acids: CASSPIGTIEETQYF. CDR3 DNA: TGTGCCAGTAGTCCGATAGGGACTATCGAGGAGACCCAGTACTTC.

This clone was seen a few times. The genes are TRBV19 and TRBJ2-2; a weak D match, TRBD1 (5 bases). V shed 3 bases and J shed 4 bases, with 12 bases lying between them. The CDR3 consists of 15 residues. The V gene's germline CDR1 is LNHDA and CDR2 SQIVND (reference sequence). CDR3 coding DNA: TGTGCCAGTAGTATCTGGCAGGGTGGCACCGGGGAGCTGTTTTTT. The encoded protein is CASSIWQGGTGELFF.

The V and J genes are TRBV18 and TRBJ1-1, with 10 nucleotides matching TRBD1. Germline V gene sequence: CDR1 KGHSH, CDR2 LQKENI. The CDR3 consists of 15 residues. Trimming cost V 0 bases and J 3 bases; bases outside gene matches: 1. DNA of the CDR3: TGTGCCAGCTCACCACCGGGGACAGGGGACACTGAAGCTTTCTTT. Amino acid sequence: CASSPPGTGDTEAFF.

The chain carries TRBV4-1 and TRBJ2-2, with TRBD1 matching 7 bases. The CDR3 loop spans 14 amino acids. The V gene end was trimmed by 4 bases and the J gene end by 4 bases; junction bases not matched to a gene: 3. Looked up from germline, CDR1 is MGHRA and CDR2 is YSYEKL. The CDR3 here is CASSRQGTTGELFF. CDR3 coding DNA: TGCGCCAGCAGCCGACAGGGAACCACCGGGGAGCTGTTTTTT.

This clone came up a few times. V usage is TRBV7-8 and J usage is TRBJ2-3, with D maybe TRBD2 (5 bases). The CDR3 consists of 14 residues. V was pared by 1 base and J by 1 base, with 6 bases between. The germline CDR1 and CDR2 sequences are SGHVS and FQNEAQ. CDR3 bases: TGTGCCAGCAGCTTAGGGACTGGCACAGATACGCAGTATTTT. Protein: CASSLGTGTDTQYF.

This clone was picked up a small number of times. The chain has TRBV7-2 and TRBJ2-7, with 11 bases aligning to TRBD2. The CDR3 is made up of 17 amino acids. Trimming took 0 bases from V and 4 from J; bases not matched to a gene: 8. The germline V gene has CDR1 SGHTA and CDR2 FQGNSA. The CDR3 is CASSLAVTSGRGYEQYF. The CDR3 nucleotides are TGTGCCAGCAGCTTAGCCGTTACTAGCGGGAGAGGGTACGAGCAGTACTTC.